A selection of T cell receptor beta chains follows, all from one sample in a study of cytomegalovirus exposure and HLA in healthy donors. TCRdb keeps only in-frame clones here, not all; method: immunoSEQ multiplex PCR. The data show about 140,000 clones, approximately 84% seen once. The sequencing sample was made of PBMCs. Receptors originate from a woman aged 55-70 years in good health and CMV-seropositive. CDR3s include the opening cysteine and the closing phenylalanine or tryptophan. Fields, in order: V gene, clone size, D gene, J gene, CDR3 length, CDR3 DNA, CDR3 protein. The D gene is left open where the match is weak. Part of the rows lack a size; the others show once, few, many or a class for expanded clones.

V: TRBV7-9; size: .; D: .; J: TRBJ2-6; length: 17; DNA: TGTGCCAGCAGCCCACAGGTGACGTCCTCTGGGGCCAACGTCCTGACTTTC; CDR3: CASSPQVTSSGANVLTF
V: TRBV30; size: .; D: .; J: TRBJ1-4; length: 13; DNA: TGTGCCTGCAACAGGGAACGGGGTGAAAAACTGTTTTTT; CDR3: CACNRERGEKLFF
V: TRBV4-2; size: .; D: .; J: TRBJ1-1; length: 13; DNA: TGTGCCAGCAGACCCTCAGGGGTAACTGAAGCTTTCTTT; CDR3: CASRPSGVTEAFF
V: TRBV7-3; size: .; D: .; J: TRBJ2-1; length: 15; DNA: TGTGCCAGCAGCTTAAGGCCCCGGGAGTACAATGAGCAGTTCTTC; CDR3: CASSLRPREYNEQFF
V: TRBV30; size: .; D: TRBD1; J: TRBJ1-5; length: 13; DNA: TGTGCCTGGAGACGACAGGGGGATCAGCCCCAGCATTTT; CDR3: CAWRRQGDQPQHF
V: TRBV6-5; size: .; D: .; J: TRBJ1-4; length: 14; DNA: TGTGCCAGCAAACCAGGGGAGGGGGTGGAAAAACTGTTTTTT; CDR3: CASKPGEGVEKLFF
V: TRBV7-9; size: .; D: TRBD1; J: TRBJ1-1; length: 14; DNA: TGTGCCAGCAGCTCCTGGGACAGGGGAAGTGAAGCTTTCTTT; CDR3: CASSSWDRGSEAFF
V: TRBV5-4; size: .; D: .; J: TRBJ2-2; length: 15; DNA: TGTGCCAGCAGCCCTGAGGGGGTGAACACCGGGGAGCTGTTTTTT; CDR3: CASSPEGVNTGELFF
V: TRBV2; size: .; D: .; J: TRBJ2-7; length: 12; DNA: TGTGCCAGCAGCGGACTTCTCTACGAGCAGTACTTC; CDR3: CASSGLLYEQYF
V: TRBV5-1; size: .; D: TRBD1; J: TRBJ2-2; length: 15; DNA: TGCGCCAGCAGCTTGAGACAGGGTGACACCGGGGAGCTGTTTTTT; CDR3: CASSLRQGDTGELFF
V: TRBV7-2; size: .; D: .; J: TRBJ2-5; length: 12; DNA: TGTGCCAGCAGCCCCCAGCGGGAGACCCAGTACTTC; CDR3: CASSPQRETQYF
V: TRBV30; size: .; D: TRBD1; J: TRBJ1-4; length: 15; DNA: TGTGCCTGGACCCCCGGGACAGGGGGTAATGAAAAACTGTTTTTT; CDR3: CAWTPGTGGNEKLFF
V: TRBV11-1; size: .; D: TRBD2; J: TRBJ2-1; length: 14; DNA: TGTGCCAGCAGGGGGGAGGAGCGGGGGAATGAGCAGTTCTTC; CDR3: CASRGEERGNEQFF
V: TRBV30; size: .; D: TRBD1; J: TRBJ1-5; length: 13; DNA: TGTGCCTGGAACCCGACAGGGGGTCAGCCCCAGCATTTT; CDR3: CAWNPTGGQPQHF
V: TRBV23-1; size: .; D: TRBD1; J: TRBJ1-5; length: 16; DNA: TGCGCCAGCAGTCCTAGGGGACAGCGGAAAGTTCAGCCCCAGCATTTT; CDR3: CASSPRGQRKVQPQHF
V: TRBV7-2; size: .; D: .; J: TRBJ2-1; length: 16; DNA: TGTGCCAGCACCCCTTACCCAATACAGGGAGGGAATGAGCAGTTCTTC; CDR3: CASTPYPIQGGNEQFF
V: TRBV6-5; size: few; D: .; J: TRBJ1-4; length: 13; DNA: TGTGCCACTTCGGGTCGGCCTAATGAAAAACTGTTTTTT; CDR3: CATSGRPNEKLFF
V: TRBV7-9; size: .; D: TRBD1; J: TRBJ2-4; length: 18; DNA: TGTGCCAGCAGCTTAGTCGGTCAGGGGGACGGACAGCAAAACATTCAGTACTTC; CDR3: CASSLVGQGDGQQNIQYF
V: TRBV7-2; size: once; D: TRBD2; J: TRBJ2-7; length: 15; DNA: TGTGCCAGCAGCTGGACTAGCGGGAGAAGTGGCGAGCAGTACTTC; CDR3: CASSWTSGRSGEQYF
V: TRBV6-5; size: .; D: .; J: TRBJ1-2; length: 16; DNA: TGTGCCAGCAGTTACGACTGGGCAGGGGCTAACTATGGCTACACCTTC; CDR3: CASSYDWAGANYGYTF
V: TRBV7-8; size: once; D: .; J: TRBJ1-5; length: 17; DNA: TGTGCCAGCAGCTCAGAGGTCAGACAGTGGAGCAATCAGCCCCAGCATTTT; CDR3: CASSSEVRQWSNQPQHF
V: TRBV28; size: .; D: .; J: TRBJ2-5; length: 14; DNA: TGTGCCAGCAGCCATCGGGTGGGCCAAGAGACCCAGTACTTC; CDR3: CASSHRVGQETQYF
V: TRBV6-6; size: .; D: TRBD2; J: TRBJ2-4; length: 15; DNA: TGTGCCAGCAGTTACCGTAGCGGGAGAGAATACATTCAGTACTTC; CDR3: CASSYRSGREYIQYF
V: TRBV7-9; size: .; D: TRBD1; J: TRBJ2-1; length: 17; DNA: TGTGCCAGCAGCGTAGCGTCCCCGGGACAGGGAGGCAATGAGCAGTTCTTC; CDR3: CASSVASPGQGGNEQFF